The next 14 T cell receptor beta chains were all read from a single sample in a study of blood T cell repertoires in COVID-19. TCRdb's copy holds only in-frame clones and misses some; the assay was immunoSEQ multiplex PCR. The repertoire has about 210,000 clones, more than 75% of them found once; the top ten carry around 12%. The sample consisted of peripheral blood. The receptors come from a woman in her thirties or forties with acute or convalescent COVID-19.

The J gene is TRBJ2-1, the V gene TRBV2, with D maybe TRBD1 (6 bases). Germline CDR1 and CDR2: SNHLY and FYNNEI. The CDR3 has 15 residues. V was cut by 4 bases and J by 4 bases, with 14 bases left in between. CDR3 nucleotide sequence: TGTGCCAGCAGTGCACAGGGATGGGCATACAATGAGCAGTTCTTC. Translating gives CASSAQGWAYNEQFF.

This clone was seen a single time. The genes are TRBV10-3 and TRBJ1-1, with no clear D. The CDR3 has 14 amino acids. In germline, CDR1 is ENHRY, CDR2 SYGVKD. V was cut by 0 bases and J by 4 bases, with 9 bases left in between. The DNA of the CDR3 is TGTGCCATCAGTGAGTCGAGTACGGGCACTGAAGCTTTCTTT. Its protein product is CAISESSTGTEAFF.

The genes are TRBV19 and TRBJ2-7, with 12 bases matching TRBD2. CDR3 length: 16 residues. V dropped 4 bases and J dropped 0; count of bases not matched to a gene: 4. The germline gives CDR1 LNHDA, CDR2 SQIVND (reference sequence). CDR3 DNA: TGTGCCAGTAGTAGTCTGACTAGCGGGAGCTCCTACGAGCAGTACTTC. Its protein is CASSSLTSGSSYEQYF. Drawing the rest from reference TRBV19 and TRBJ2-7, the complete variable domain is DGGITQSPKYLFRKEGQNVTLSCEQNLNHDAMYWYRQDPGQGLRLIYYSQIVNDFQKGDIAEGYSVSREKKESFPLTVTSAQKNPTAFYLCASSSLTSGSSYEQYFGPGTRLTVT.

This clone was detected only a few times. This sequence joins TRBV2 and TRBJ2-3, with 8 bases matching TRBD2. The germline CDR1 and CDR2 sequences are SNHLY and FYNNEI. V lost 5 bases, J lost 1 base, and 5 bases stayed unmatched. This CDR3 has 15 residues. This chain's CDR3 is CASSSRAGGTDTQYF. The DNA of the CDR3 is TGTGCCAGCAGTTCAAGAGCGGGGGGCACAGATACGCAGTATTTT.

The rearrangement uses TRBV15 and TRBJ1-5, with TRBD1 matching 7 bases. The ends lost 4 bases at V and 6 bases at J; junction bases unmatched: 9. The germline gives CDR1 LNHNV, CDR2 YYDKDF (reference sequence). The CDR3 length is 15 residues. The CDR3 coding sequence is TGTGCCACCAGCATTACACAGGGGAGTAGTCAGCCCCAGCATTTT. Its translation: CATSITQGSSQPQHF.

This clone was observed a handful of times. Additional DNA sequences in this sample encode the identical CDR3. The chain uses TRBV6-2 or TRBV6-3 and TRBJ2-1; D is unresolved. The CDR3 is 14 residues long. The V and J ends lost 2 bases and 0 bases respectively, with 5 bases between them. Germline CDR1 reads MNHEY; CDR2 reads SVGEGT. In DNA, the CDR3 is TGTGCCAGCAGTTACCAGGACTCCTACAATGAGCAGTTCTTC. Encoded protein: CASSYQDSYNEQFF.

This rearrangement joins TRBV6-5 to TRBJ2-1; D gene ambiguous. V was cut by 2 bases and J by 0 bases, with 8 bases left in between. Germline assignment: CDR1 MNHEY and CDR2 SVGAGI. The length of the CDR3 is 15 residues. The CDR3 nucleotides read TGTGCCAGCAGTTACGGATCTAGCTCCTACAATGAGCAGTTCTTC. Amino acid sequence: CASSYGSSSYNEQFF.

V gene TRBV4-1 combines with J gene TRBJ2-7; D is possibly TRBD1 (5 bases). The CDR3 covers 13 residues. In germline, CDR1 is MGHRA, CDR2 YSYEKL. Trimming shortened V by 5 bases and J by 5 bases, and 13 bases separated the two germline ends. CDR3 in amino acids: CASSVGRTNEQYF. CDR3 nucleotide sequence: TGCGCCAGCAGCGTAGGCAGGACAAACGAGCAGTACTTC.

The DNA of the CDR3 is TGTGCCAGTAGTCCGGGACTACACTACGAGCAGTACTTC. Its translation is CASSPGLHYEQYF. The genes are TRBV11-3 and TRBJ2-7; 7 bases fit TRBD2. V shed 9 bases, J shed 3 bases, and the junction held 8 bases outside the gene matches. This CDR3 spans 13 amino acids. Germline V gene sequence: CDR1 SGHNT, CDR2 YENEEA.

This chain connects TRBV11-2 to TRBJ2-7, with 11 bases matching TRBD1. The J segment lost 5 bases and the V segment lost 3 bases, leaving 6 bases of the junction unmatched. There are 15 residues in the CDR3. Germline V gene data show CDR1 as SGHAT and CDR2 as FQNNGV. DNA for the CDR3: TGTGCCAGCAGCTTGCGGGACAGGGGGAAGAACGAGCAGTACTTC. As protein: CASSLRDRGKNEQYF.

This rearrangement joins TRBV7-8 to TRBJ2-7; 7 nucleotides match TRBD1. V lost 1 base to trimming and J lost 5 bases; unmatched junction nucleotides: 8. Germline CDR1 and CDR2: SGHVS and FQNEAQ. CDR3 size: 15 residues. CDR3 region: CASSLDPGGVNEQYF. The DNA for the CDR3 is TGTGCCAGCAGCTTAGACCCAGGGGGAGTCAACGAGCAGTACTTC.

This clone came up once. V and J are TRBV5-1 and TRBJ2-1; TRBD1 agrees at 8 bases. The CDR3 is made up of 15 amino acids. Looked up from germline, CDR1 is SGHRS and CDR2 is YFSETQ. Trimming cost V 4 bases and J 1 base; bases outside gene matches: 4. The CDR3 DNA follows: TGCGCCAGCAGCGACCGGGACAGGTCCTACAATGAGCAGTTCTTC. It encodes CASSDRDRSYNEQFF.

This chain uses TRBV10-3 with TRBJ2-4, with 7 bases that match TRBD1. Germline assignment: CDR1 ENHRY and CDR2 SYGVKD. This CDR3 has 15 residues. V was pared by 7 bases and J by 8 bases, with 14 bases of the junction left unmatched. The chain's CDR3 is CAIKAGTEKGYIQYF. CDR3 bases: TGTGCCATCAAAGCCGGGACAGAGAAGGGTTACATTCAGTACTTC.

The chain combines TRBV7-2 with TRBJ1-6; D not resolved. The V gene's germline CDR1 is SGHTA and CDR2 FQGNSA. This CDR3 region has 14 residues. V was shortened by 1 base and J by 12 bases, with 13 bases between the two germline ends. CDR3 nucleotides: TGTGCCAGCAGCTTAGAACCCGTACGGTTACCCCTCCACTTT. Its translation: CASSLEPVRLPLHF.